Below, 20 T cell receptor beta chains from the same sample are listed, as sequenced in a study of T cells in Graves' hyperthyroidism and ophthalmopathy. The source material, RNA transcripts, was used to amplify TCR beta CDR3 regions. RT-PCR in the first round (using the HTBI primer set) targeted the TCR CDR3. Each CDR3 protein gets one entry after TCRdb re-called the multiplex PCR reads with MiXCR. The sample lists approximately 400,000 distinct CDR3 sequences, roughly 13% occurring once. The sequencing input was blood. The source of these receptors is a young man with Graves' hyperthyroidism that later progressed to Graves' ophthalmopathy.

Many counts were recorded for this clonotype. The rearrangement joins TRBV28 to TRBJ1-5; tentative D call: TRBD1 (5 bases). Trimming pared 1 base from V and 6 bases from J, leaving 19 bases between. CDR3 size: 17 residues. From germline, CDR1 is MDHEN and CDR2 SYDVKM. The CDR3 sequence: CASSLYIGSGGSQPQHF. CDR3 sequence (DNA): TGTGCCAGCAGTTTATACATAGGATCCGGGGGAAGTCAGCCCCAGCATTTT. Drawing the rest from reference TRBV28 and TRBJ1-5, the complete variable domain is DVKVTQSSRYLVKRTGEKVFLECVQDMDHENMFWYRQDPGLGLRLIYFSYDVKMKEKGDIPEGYSVSREKKERFSLILESASTNQTSMYLCASSLYIGSGGSQPQHFGDGTRLSIL.

In its sample, this clonotype was seen many times. The gene calls are TRBV20-1 and TRBJ1-2; no clear D. Germline CDR1 is DFQATT and CDR2 is SNEGSKA (reference sequence). This CDR3 has 15 amino acids. The V gene lost 3 bases and the J gene lost 6 bases, with 20 bases spanning the gap. CDR3 region: CSASRRPMNFHGYTF. The CDR3 bases are TGCAGTGCTAGTCGCAGGCCCATGAACTTCCATGGCTACACCTTC.

The rearrangement uses TRBV6-5 and TRBJ1-1; no firm D call. With 0 bases removed from V and 5 bases from J, the gap between germline ends came to 13 bases. The CDR3 contains 15 residues. The germline CDR1 and CDR2 sequences are MNHEY and SVGAGI. The DNA of the CDR3 is TGTGCCAGCAGTTACTCGAGACACTCCGGTACTGAAGCTTTCTTT. The encoded protein is CASSYSRHSGTEAFF.

This clonotype occurred many times. The chain combines TRBV20-1 with TRBJ2-6; D may be TRBD2 (6 bases). Trimming took off 5 bases at V and 4 bases at J, with 12 bases between the two ends. Looked up from germline, CDR1 is DFQATT and CDR2 is SNEGSKA (reference sequence). CDR3 length equals 14 residues. The chain's CDR3 is CSADGTAGANVLTF. The CDR3 DNA follows: TGCAGTGCTGACGGGACTGCCGGGGCCAACGTCCTGACTTTC.

V gene TRBV30 combines with J gene TRBJ2-1; D is undetermined. The germline V and J ends were trimmed by 5 bases and 5 bases, with 7 bases remaining between them. The germline V gene has CDR1 GTSNPN and CDR2 SVGIG (reference sequence). This CDR3 is built from 11 residues. CDR3 sequence reads: CAWGSNNEQFF. The CDR3 nucleotides read TGTGCCTGGGGGTCGAACAATGAGCAGTTCTTC.

This clonotype was picked up many times. The gene calls are TRBV30 and TRBJ2-5; no definite D call. V shed 4 bases and J shed 5 bases, with 14 bases lying between them. CDR3 length: 13 amino acids. The germline CDR1 and CDR2 sequences are GTSNPN and SVGIG (reference sequence). This chain's CDR3 is CAWTAGLTETQYF. The CDR3, as DNA: TGTGCCTGGACGGCCGGCCTGACGGAGACCCAGTACTTC.

In this sample, this clonotype turned up many times. This chain joins TRBV20-1 and TRBJ2-7; D gene uncertain. This CDR3 is 12 amino acids long. The V and J ends lost 0 bases and 4 bases respectively, with 7 bases between them. From germline, CDR1 is DFQATT and CDR2 SNEGSKA (reference sequence). CDR3 nucleotide sequence: TGCAGTGCTAGAGATCTGGGGTACGAGCAGTACTTC. It translates to CSARDLGYEQYF.

This clonotype was observed at least ten times. The chain has TRBV10-3 and TRBJ1-2, with TRBD1 matching 7 bases. The CDR3 is 15 amino acids. V dropped 10 bases and J dropped 2; count of bases not matched to a gene: 13. CDR1 ENHRY and CDR2 SYGVKD come from the germline V gene. The CDR3 bases are TGTGCCAGTCGACAGGGCCCCGGCGAAAACTATGGCTACACCTTC. It codes for CASRQGPGENYGYTF.

V and J are TRBV24-1 and TRBJ2-3; 13 nucleotides align to TRBD2. The V segment lost 4 bases and the J segment 6 bases; nucleotides outside the gene matches: 12. This CDR3 comprises 18 residues. The germline gives CDR1 KGHDR, CDR2 SFDVKD. CDR3 sequence (DNA): TGTGCCACCAGTGACTCAACCGGACTAGCGGGGGCCCGGGATACGCAGTATTTT. This gives the protein CATSDSTGLAGARDTQYF.

Note on this clonotype: This may be a read error: a much more frequent sequence differs by one nucleotide. This likely comes from a read error, as the CDR3 has no conserved phenylalanine or tryptophan at its end. This chain connects TRBV5-5 to TRBJ2-1; tentative D call: TRBD1 (6 bases). V was shortened by 2 bases and J by 0 bases, with 9 bases between the two germline ends. Germline V gene lookup returns CDR1 SGHKS and CDR2 YYEKEE (reference sequence). The CDR3 spans 15 residues. CDR3 DNA: TGTGCCAGCAGCTTCAGGGGAAGCTCCTACAATGAGCAGTTCTCC. Protein product: CASSFRGSSYNEQFS.

The chain carries TRBV27 and TRBJ2-7; 10 bases agree with TRBD1. The CDR3 totals 15 residues. V gave up 4 bases and J gave up 1 base; unmatched junction bases: 4. Germline V lookup: CDR1 MNHEY, CDR2 SMNVEV (reference sequence). CDR3 nucleotides: TGTGCCAGCAGTTCCTGGGACAGGGGTTCCTACGAGCAGTACTTC. It is translated as CASSSWDRGSYEQYF.

This chain connects TRBV29-1 to TRBJ2-7; 7 bases fit TRBD2. The CDR3 contains 12 residues. Unmatched junction bases numbered 3, after V lost 3 bases and J lost 4 bases. Per the germline V gene, CDR1 is SQVTM and CDR2 is ANQGSEA. DNA of the CDR3: TGCAGCGTTGATTGGGGGGGTTACGAGCAGTACTTC. This gives the protein CSVDWGGYEQYF.

This clonotype was seen at least ten times. The rearrangement uses TRBV18 and TRBJ2-1; weak D call: TRBD1 (7 bases). This CDR3 is built from 15 residues. Trimming removed 2 bases at V and 5 bases at J, with 13 bases between. CDR1 KGHSH and CDR2 LQKENI come from the germline V gene. CDR3 in amino acids: CASSPARDSHNEQFF. CDR3 nucleotides: TGTGCCAGCTCACCAGCGCGGGACAGCCACAATGAGCAGTTCTTC. The full variable domain, its missing parts supplied by reference TRBV18 and TRBJ2-1, is NAGVMQNPRHLVRRRGQEARLRCSPMKGHSHVYWYRQLPEEGLKFMVYLQKENIIDESGMPKERFSAEFPKEGPSILRIQQVVRGDSAAYFCASSPARDSHNEQFFGPGTRLTVL.

This clonotype was picked up many times. The rearrangement uses TRBV30 and TRBJ1-1; D unclear. V lost 1 base and J 8 bases, leaving 14 bases between the germline ends. The germline V gene encodes CDR1 GTSNPN and CDR2 SVGIG (reference sequence). The CDR3 consists of 13 residues. The CDR3 coding sequence is TGTGCCTGGAGTGAGTGGGTCTTGGAGGAAGCTTTCTTT. Its protein product is CAWSEWVLEEAFF.

At least ten counts were recorded for this clonotype. The chain is built from TRBV18 and TRBJ1-1; 8 bases line up with TRBD1. Germline values: CDR1 KGHSH, CDR2 LQKENI. Trimming took 6 bases from V and 7 from J; bases not matched to a gene: 16. CDR3 size: 16 residues. CDR3 region: CASSQSPLTGDNEAFF. The CDR3 coding sequence is TGTGCCAGCTCCCAGAGCCCTTTGACAGGGGATAATGAAGCTTTCTTT.

This clonotype occurred many times. The chain is built from TRBV5-1 and TRBJ1-5; weak D call: TRBD1 (6 bases). CDR3 length: 15 residues. V gave up 1 base and J gave up 0 bases, with 8 bases separating them. Germline loops: CDR1 SGHRS, CDR2 YFSETQ. The CDR3 region has the DNA TGCGCCAGCAGCTTGACAGGGAATAGCAATCAGCCCCAGCATTTT. Translating it yields CASSLTGNSNQPQHF. Using reference TRBV5-1 and TRBJ1-5 for the parts outside the CDR3, the full variable domain is KAGVTQTPRYLIKTRGQQVTLSCSPISGHRSVSWYQQTPGQGLQFLFEYFSETQRNKGNFPGRFSGRQFSNSRSEMNVSTLELGDSALYLCASSLTGNSNQPQHFGDGTRLSIL.

This clonotype came up a few times. The V call is TRBV5-6, the J call TRBJ1-2; the D is unclear. V lost 0 bases to trimming and J lost 2 bases, with 14 bases between them. This CDR3 spans 16 amino acids. Looked up from germline, CDR1 is SGHDT and CDR2 is YYEEEE. In nucleotides, the CDR3 is TGTGCCAGCAGCTTGGAGCGGGCCAGATCCAACTATGGCTACACCTTC. Encoded protein: CASSLERARSNYGYTF. The full variable domain, in which reference TRBV5-6 and TRBJ1-2 provide the parts outside the CDR3, is DAGVTQSPTHLIKTRGQQVTLRCSPKSGHDTVSWYQQALGQGPQFIFQYYEEEERQRGNFPDRFSGHQFPNYSSELNVNALLLGDSALYLCASSLERARSNYGYTFGSGTRLTVV.

This clonotype has a count of ten or more. V usage is TRBV7-8 and J usage is TRBJ2-5; no reliable D call. Germline loops: CDR1 SGHVS, CDR2 FQNEAQ. The CDR3 extends over 13 amino acids. V was clipped by 11 bases and J by 1 base, with 14 bases between them. DNA for the CDR3: TGTGCCGGCCGATGGGAATTCCAAGAGACCCAGTACTTC. It specifies CAGRWEFQETQYF.

This clonotype was observed many times. V and J are TRBV11-2 and TRBJ2-7; tentative D call: TRBD1 (5 bases). Germline V gene sequence: CDR1 SGHAT, CDR2 FQNNGV. The ends were cut back, 3 bases at V and 4 bases at J, with 19 bases in the middle. This CDR3 contains 16 residues. CDR3 in amino acids: CASSFEQALIQYEQYF. The CDR3 DNA reads as TGTGCCAGCAGCTTCGAACAGGCGCTAATTCAGTACGAGCAGTACTTC.

This clonotype was counted between two and nine times. This chain links TRBV6-5 with TRBJ2-2, with 7 nucleotides matching TRBD2. CDR1 is MNHEY and CDR2 is SVGAGI in the germline V gene. After removal of 2 bases from V and 5 bases from J, the junction contained 11 bases not matched to a gene. The CDR3 spans 17 residues. CDR3 sequence: CASSYPHPLSGTGELFF. The CDR3 DNA is TGTGCCAGCAGTTACCCACACCCCCTTAGCGGGACCGGGGAGCTGTTTTTT.